The present T cell receptor (beta chain) was sequenced within a study of cytomegalovirus exposure and HLA in healthy donors. This clone has just a few counts. A multiplex PCR was run with 60 Vbeta primers and 13 Jbeta primers. Here immunoSEQ multiplex PCR was the method, and the copy in TCRdb shows in-frame clones only, minus some. This table has approximately 100,000 clones, around a tenth appearing once. This TCR was sampled from a man between 45 and 60 years old in good health and CMV-seropositive. The specimen sequenced was PBMCs.

CDR3: CSAGQEYGYTF. The CDR3 DNA sequence: TGCAGCGCAGGACAGGAGTATGGCTACACCTTC. This sequence joins TRBV29-1 and TRBJ1-2; 7 nucleotides match TRBD1. CDR1 is SQVTM and CDR2 is ANQGSEA in the germline V gene. With V trimmed by 7 bases and J by 5 bases, 4 bases remained unmatched. This CDR3 has 11 amino acids.